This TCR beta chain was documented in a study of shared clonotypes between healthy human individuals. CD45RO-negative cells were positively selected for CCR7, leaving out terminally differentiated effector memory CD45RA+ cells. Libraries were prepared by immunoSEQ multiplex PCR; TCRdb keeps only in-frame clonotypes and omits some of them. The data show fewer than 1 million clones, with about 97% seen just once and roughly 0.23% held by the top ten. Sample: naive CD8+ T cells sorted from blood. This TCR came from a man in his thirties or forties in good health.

For the CDR3, the DNA is TGTGCCAGCAGTTTAGCGGGACCCATCACCAATGAGCAGTTCTTC. This sequence encodes CASSLAGPITNEQFF. This chain links TRBV27 with TRBJ2-1; weak D call: TRBD2 (6 bases). V dropped 2 bases and J dropped 6 bases, with 14 bases sitting between them. In germline, CDR1 is MNHEY, CDR2 SMNVEV (reference sequence). This CDR3 is 15 amino acids long.